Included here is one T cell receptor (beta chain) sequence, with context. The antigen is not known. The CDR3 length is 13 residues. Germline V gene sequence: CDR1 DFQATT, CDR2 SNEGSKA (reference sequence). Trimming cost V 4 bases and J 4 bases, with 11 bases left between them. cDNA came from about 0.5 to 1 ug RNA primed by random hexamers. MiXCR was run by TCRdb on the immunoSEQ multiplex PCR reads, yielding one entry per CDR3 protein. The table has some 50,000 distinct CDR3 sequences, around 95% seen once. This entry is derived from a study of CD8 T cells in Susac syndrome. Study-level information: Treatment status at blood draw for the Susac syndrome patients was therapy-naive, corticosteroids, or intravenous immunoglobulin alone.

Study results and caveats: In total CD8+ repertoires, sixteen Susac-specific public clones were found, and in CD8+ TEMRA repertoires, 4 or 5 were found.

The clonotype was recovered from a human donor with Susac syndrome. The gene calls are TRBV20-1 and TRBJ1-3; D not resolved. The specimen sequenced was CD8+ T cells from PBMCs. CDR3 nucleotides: TGCAGTGCTAAAGCCGACACCGGAAACACCATATATTTT. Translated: CSAKADTGNTIYF.